This T cell receptor (beta chain) was found in a study of cytomegalovirus exposure and HLA in healthy donors. Study-level points and caveats: Most TCR sequences were rare, but some public TCRs occurred in many donors.

About this clone itself: Its antigen remains unidentified.

The assay was immunoSEQ multiplex PCR, and TCRdb's table has in-frame clones only and misses some. The sample contains 200,000 to 250,000 clones, more than 75% of which appear only once. V was shortened by 4 bases and J by 4 bases, with 13 bases between the two germline ends. This CDR3 contains 14 residues. Per the germline V gene, CDR1 is ENHRY and CDR2 is SYGVKD. The gene calls are TRBV10-3 and TRBJ1-2; maybe TRBD1 (6 bases). The sample consisted of PBMCs. The sequence was obtained from a woman aged 18-30 years in good health and CMV-seropositive. The CDR3 is CAISGTDLPYGYTF. CDR3 sequence (DNA): TGTGCCATCAGTGGGACAGACTTACCCTATGGCTACACCTTC.